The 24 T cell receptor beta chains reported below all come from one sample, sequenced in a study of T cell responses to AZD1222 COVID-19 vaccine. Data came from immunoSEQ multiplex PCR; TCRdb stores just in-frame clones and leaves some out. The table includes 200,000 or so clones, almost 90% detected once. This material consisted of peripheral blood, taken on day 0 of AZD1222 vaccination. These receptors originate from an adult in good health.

CDR3 DNA sequence: TGTGCCAGCAGCCTCACGTGGGACAACTACAATGAGCAGTTCTTC. Its translation: CASSLTWDNYNEQFF. The V and J genes are TRBV7-2 and TRBJ2-1; D may be TRBD1 (6 bases). V was cut by 5 bases and J by 3 bases, with 14 bases left in between. Germline V gene lookup returns CDR1 SGHTA and CDR2 FQGNSA. CDR3 length: 15 residues.

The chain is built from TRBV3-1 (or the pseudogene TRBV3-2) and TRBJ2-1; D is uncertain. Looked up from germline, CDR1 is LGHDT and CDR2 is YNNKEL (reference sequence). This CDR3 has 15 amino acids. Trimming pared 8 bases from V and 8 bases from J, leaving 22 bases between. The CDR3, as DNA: TGTGCCAGCTCTGAAGATAGTCGGTGGGTGTATGAGCAGTTCTTC. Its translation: CASSEDSRWVYEQFF.

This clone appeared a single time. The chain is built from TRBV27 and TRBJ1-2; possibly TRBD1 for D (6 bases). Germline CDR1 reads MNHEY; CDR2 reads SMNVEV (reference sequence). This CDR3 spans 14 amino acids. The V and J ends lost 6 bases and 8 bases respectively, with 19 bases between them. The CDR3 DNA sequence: TGTGCCAGCAGCCTGGACAGCCAACCGCGGGGCTACACCTTC. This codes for CASSLDSQPRGYTF.

CDR3 DNA: TGTGCCACCAGCAGAGCCGAGGGGAGTACCTCTGGCTACACCTTC. Protein product: CATSRAEGSTSGYTF. The rearrangement joins TRBV15 to TRBJ1-2; possibly TRBD1 for D (5 bases). The ends were cut back, 1 base at V and 7 bases at J, with 16 bases in the middle. Germline loops: CDR1 LNHNV, CDR2 YYDKDF (reference sequence). The CDR3 has 15 residues. The variable domain in full, with the rest retrieved from reference TRBV15 and TRBJ1-2, is DAMVIQNPRYQVTQFGKPVTLSCSQTLNHNVMYWYQQKSSQAPKLLFHYYDKDFNNEADTPDNFQSRRPNTSFCFLDIRSPGLGDTAMYLCATSRAEGSTSGYTFGSGTRLTVV.

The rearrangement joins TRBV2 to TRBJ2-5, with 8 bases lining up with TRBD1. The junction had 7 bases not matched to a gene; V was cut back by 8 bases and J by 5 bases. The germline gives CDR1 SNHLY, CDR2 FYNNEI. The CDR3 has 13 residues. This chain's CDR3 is CASGAGGDETQYF. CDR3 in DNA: TGTGCCAGCGGTGCAGGGGGCGACGAGACCCAGTACTTC.

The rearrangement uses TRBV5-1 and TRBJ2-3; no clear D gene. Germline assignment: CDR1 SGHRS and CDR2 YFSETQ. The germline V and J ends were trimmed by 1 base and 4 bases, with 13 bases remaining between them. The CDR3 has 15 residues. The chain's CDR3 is CASSLRPGGADTQYF. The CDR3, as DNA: TGCGCCAGCAGCTTGAGGCCAGGTGGGGCAGATACGCAGTATTTT.

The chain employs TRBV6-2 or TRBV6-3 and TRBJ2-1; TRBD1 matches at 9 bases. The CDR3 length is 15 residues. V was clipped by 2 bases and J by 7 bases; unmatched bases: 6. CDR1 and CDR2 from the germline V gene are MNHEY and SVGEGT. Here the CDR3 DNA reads TGTGCCAGCAGTTACGGGGACAGGGAGAGTAATGAGCAGTTCTTC. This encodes CASSYGDRESNEQFF.

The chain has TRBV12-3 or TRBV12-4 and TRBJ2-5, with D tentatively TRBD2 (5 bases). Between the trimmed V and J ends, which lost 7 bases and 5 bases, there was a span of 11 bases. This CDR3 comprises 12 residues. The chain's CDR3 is CASMLERETQYF. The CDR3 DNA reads TGTGCCAGCATGCTTGAGCGGGAGACCCAGTACTTC.

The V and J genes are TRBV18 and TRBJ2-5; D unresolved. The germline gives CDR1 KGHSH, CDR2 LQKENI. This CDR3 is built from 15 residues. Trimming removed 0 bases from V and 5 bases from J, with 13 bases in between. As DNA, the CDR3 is TGTGCCAGCTCACCACCTCAAAGGTTGTTGGAGACCCAGTACTTC. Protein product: CASSPPQRLLETQYF.

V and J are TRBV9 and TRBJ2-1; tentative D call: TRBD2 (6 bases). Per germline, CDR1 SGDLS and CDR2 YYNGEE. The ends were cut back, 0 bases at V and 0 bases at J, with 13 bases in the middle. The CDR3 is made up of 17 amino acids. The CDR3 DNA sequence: TGTGCCAGCAGCGTAGAGTTGGCGGGGAGCTCCTACAATGAGCAGTTCTTC. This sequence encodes CASSVELAGSSYNEQFF.

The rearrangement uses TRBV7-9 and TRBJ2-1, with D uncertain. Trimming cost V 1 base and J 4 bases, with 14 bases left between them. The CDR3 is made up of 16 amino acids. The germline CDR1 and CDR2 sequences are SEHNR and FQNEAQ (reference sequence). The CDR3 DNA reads TGTGCCAGCAGCTTAGGTCGGCTAAAAGCTTACAATGAGCAGTTCTTC. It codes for CASSLGRLKAYNEQFF.

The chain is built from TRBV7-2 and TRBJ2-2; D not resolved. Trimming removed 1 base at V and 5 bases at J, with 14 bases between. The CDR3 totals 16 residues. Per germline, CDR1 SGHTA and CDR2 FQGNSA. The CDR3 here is CASSLGGRKTTGELFF. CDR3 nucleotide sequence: TGTGCCAGCAGCTTAGGTGGACGGAAAACAACCGGGGAGCTGTTTTTT.

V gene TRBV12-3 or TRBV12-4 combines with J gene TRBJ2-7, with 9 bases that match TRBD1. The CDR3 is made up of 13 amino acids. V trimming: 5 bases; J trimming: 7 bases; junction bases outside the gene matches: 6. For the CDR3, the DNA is TGTGCCAGCAGTGGGGGGACAGGGAGAGAGCAGTACTTC. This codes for CASSGGTGREQYF.

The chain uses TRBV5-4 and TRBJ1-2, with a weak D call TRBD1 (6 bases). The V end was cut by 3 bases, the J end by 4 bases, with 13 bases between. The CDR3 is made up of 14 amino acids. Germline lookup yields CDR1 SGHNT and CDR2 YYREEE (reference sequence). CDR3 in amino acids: CASSSQGFGYGYTF. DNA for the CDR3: TGTGCCAGCAGCTCCCAGGGGTTCGGCTATGGCTACACCTTC. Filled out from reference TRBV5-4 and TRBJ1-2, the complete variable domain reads ETGVTQSPTHLIKTRGQQVTLRCSSQSGHNTVSWYQQALGQGPQFIFQYYREEENGRGNFPPRFSGLQFPNYSSELNVNALELDDSALYLCASSSQGFGYGYTFGSGTRLTVV.

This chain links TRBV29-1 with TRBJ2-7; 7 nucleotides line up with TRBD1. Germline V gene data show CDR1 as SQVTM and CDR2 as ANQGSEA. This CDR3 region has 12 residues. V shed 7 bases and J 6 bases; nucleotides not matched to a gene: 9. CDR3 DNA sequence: TGCAGCGCCGGTAGGGCAGGGGGCGAGCAGTACTTC. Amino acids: CSAGRAGGEQYF.

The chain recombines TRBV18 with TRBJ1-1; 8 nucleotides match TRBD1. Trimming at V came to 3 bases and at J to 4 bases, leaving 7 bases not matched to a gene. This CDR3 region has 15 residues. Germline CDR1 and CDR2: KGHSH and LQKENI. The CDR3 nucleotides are TGTGCCAGCTCACCGCAGGGACAGGCGACCACTGAAGCTTTCTTT. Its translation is CASSPQGQATTEAFF.

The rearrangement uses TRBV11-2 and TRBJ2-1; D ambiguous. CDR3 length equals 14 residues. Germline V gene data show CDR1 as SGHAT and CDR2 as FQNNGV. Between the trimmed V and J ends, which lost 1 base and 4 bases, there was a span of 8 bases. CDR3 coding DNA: TGTGCCAGCAGCTTAGGTTTGGCGTACAATGAGCAGTTCTTC. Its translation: CASSLGLAYNEQFF.

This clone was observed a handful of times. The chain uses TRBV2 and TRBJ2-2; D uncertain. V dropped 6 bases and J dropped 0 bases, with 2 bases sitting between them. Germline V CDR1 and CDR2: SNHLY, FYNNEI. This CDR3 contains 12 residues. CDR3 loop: CASRTNTGELFF. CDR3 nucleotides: TGTGCCAGCAGAACGAACACCGGGGAGCTGTTTTTT.

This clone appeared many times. CDR3 region: CASSIPGRGASTDTQYF. The CDR3 DNA reads TGTGCCAGCAGCATTCCAGGCAGGGGCGCTAGCACAGATACGCAGTATTTT. The V call is TRBV5-4, the J call TRBJ2-3, with D tentatively TRBD1 (6 bases). The CDR3 consists of 17 residues. Trimming removed 4 bases from V and 0 bases from J, with 18 bases in between. The germline V gene encodes CDR1 SGHNT and CDR2 YYREEE (reference sequence).

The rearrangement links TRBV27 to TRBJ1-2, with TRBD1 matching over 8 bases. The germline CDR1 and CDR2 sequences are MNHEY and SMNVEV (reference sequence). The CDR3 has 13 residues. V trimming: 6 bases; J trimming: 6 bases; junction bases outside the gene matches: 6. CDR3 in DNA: TGTGCCAGCAGCCCGACAGGGGAAGATGGCTACACCTTC. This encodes CASSPTGEDGYTF.

CDR3 DNA: TGTGCCAGCAAGGGCCGCGGGGGGAATCAGCCCCAGCATTTT. It translates to CASKGRGGNQPQHF. This chain connects TRBV6-5 to TRBJ1-5; the D gene is possibly TRBD1 (5 bases). The germline V and J ends were trimmed by 7 bases and 4 bases, with 14 bases remaining between them. Germline V lookup: CDR1 MNHEY, CDR2 SVGAGI. This CDR3 is built from 14 residues.

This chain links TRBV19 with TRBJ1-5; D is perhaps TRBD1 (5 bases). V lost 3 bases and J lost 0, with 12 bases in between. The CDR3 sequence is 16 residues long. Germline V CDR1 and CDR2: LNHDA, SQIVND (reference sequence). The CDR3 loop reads CASSMRSGTSNQPQHF. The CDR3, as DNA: TGTGCCAGTAGTATGCGATCGGGGACTAGCAATCAGCCCCAGCATTTT.

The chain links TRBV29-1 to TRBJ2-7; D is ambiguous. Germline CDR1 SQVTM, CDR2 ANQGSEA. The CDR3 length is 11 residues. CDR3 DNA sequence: TGCTATTTCCAGAACTCCTACGAGCAGTACTTC. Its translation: CYFQNSYEQYF.

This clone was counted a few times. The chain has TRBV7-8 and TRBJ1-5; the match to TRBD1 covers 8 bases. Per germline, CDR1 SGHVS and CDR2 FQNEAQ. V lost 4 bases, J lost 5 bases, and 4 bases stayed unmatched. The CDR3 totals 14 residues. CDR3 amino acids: CASSSQTGDQPQHF. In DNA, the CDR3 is TGTGCCAGCAGCTCGCAGACAGGGGATCAGCCCCAGCATTTT. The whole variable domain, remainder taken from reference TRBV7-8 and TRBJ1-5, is GAGVSQSPRYKVAKRGQDVALRCDPISGHVSLFWYQQALGQGPEFLTYFQNEAQLDKSGLPSDRFFAERPEGSVSTLKIQRTQQEDSAVYLCASSSQTGDQPQHFGDGTRLSIL.